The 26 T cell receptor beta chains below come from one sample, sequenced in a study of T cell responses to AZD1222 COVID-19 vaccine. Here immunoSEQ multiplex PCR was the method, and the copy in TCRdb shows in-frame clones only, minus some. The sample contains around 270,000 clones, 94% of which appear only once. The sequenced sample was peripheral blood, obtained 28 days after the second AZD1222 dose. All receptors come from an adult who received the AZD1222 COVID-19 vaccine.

Written as DNA, the CDR3 is TGTGCCAGCAGGGAGTCCTCCTACGAGCAGTACTTC. Its protein product is CASRESSYEQYF. J is TRBJ2-7 and V is TRBV28, with no clear D. Trimming cost V 6 bases and J 0 bases, with 6 bases left between them. Germline V gives CDR1 MDHEN, CDR2 SYDVKM. This CDR3 has 12 amino acids. Variable domain in full (rest from reference TRBV28 and TRBJ2-7): DVKVTQSSRYLVKRTGEKVFLECVQDMDHENMFWYRQDPGLGLRLIYFSYDVKMKEKGDIPEGYSVSREKKERFSLILESASTNQTSMYLCASRESSYEQYFGPGTRLTVT.

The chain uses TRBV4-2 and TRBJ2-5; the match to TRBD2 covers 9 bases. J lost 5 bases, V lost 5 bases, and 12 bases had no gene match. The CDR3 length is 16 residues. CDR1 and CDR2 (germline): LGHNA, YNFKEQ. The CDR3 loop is CASSLGSGGNGETQYF. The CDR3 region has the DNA TGTGCCAGCAGCTTAGGGAGCGGGGGGAACGGCGAGACCCAGTACTTC.

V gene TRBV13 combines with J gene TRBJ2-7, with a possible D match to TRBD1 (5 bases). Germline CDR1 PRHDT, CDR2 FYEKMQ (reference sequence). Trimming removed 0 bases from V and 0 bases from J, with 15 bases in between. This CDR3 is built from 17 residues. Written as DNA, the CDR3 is TGTGCCAGCAGCTTAGGGGGGCTTCGGGTGAGCTCCTACGAGCAGTACTTC. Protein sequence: CASSLGGLRVSSYEQYF.

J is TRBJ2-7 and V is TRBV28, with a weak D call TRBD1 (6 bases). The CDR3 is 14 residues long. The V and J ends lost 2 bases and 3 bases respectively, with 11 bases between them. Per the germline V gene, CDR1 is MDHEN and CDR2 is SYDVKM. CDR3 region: CASSLEGQNYEQYF. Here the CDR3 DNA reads TGTGCCAGCAGTTTAGAAGGACAGAACTACGAGCAGTACTTC.

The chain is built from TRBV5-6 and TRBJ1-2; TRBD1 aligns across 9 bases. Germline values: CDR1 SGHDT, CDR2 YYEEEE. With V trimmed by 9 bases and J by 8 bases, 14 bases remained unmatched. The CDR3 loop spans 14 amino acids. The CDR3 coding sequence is TGTGCCACAAAAACAACAGGGGGCGGAAGAGGCTACACCTTC. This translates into CATKTTGGGRGYTF.

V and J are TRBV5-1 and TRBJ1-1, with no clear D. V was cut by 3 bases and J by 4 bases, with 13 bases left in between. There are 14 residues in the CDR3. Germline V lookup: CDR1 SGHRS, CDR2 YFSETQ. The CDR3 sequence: CASSSTSIFTEAFF. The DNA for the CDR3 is TGCGCCAGCAGCTCTACATCGATCTTCACTGAAGCTTTCTTT.

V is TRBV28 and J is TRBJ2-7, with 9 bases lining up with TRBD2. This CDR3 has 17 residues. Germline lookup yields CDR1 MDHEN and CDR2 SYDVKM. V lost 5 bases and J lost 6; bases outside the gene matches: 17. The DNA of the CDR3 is TGTGCCAGCAGTCTAGGTTGGGGAGTAGCGGGAGTAGGCGAGCAGTACTTC. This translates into CASSLGWGVAGVGEQYF. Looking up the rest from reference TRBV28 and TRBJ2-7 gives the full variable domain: DVKVTQSSRYLVKRTGEKVFLECVQDMDHENMFWYRQDPGLGLRLIYFSYDVKMKEKGDIPEGYSVSREKKERFSLILESASTNQTSMYLCASSLGWGVAGVGEQYFGPGTRLTVT.

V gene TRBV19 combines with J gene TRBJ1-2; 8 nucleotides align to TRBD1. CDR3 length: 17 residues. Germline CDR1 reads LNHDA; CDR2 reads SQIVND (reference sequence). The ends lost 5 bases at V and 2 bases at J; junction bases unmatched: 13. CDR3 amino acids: CASSLSGQGLLNYGYTF. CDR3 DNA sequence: TGTGCCAGTAGTCTCTCCGGACAGGGCCTCTTAAACTATGGCTACACCTTC.

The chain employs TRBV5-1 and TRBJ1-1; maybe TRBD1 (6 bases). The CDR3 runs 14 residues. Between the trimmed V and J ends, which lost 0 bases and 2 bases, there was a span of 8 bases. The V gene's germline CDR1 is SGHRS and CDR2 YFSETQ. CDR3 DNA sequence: TGCGCCAGCAGCTTGGGGGACACCAACACTGAAGCTTTCTTT. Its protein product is CASSLGDTNTEAFF.

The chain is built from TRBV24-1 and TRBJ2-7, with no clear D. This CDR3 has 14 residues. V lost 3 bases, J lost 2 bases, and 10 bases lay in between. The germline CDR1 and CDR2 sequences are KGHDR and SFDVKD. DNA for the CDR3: TGTGCCACCAGTGATGCGACACAACCCTACGAGCAGTACTTC. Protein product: CATSDATQPYEQYF.

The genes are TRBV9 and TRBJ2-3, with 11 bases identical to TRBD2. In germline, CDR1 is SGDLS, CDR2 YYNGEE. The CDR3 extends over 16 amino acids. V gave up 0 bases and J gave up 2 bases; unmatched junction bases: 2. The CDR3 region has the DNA TGTGCCAGCAGCGTAGCGACTAGCGGGGACACAGATACGCAGTATTTT. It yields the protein CASSVATSGDTDTQYF.

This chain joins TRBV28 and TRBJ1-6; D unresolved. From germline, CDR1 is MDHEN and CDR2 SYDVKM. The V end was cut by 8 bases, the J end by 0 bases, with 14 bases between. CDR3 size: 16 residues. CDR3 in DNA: TGTGCCAGCCGCCCCCGAGGGAGCTCCTATAATTCACCCCTCCACTTT. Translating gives CASRPRGSSYNSPLHF.

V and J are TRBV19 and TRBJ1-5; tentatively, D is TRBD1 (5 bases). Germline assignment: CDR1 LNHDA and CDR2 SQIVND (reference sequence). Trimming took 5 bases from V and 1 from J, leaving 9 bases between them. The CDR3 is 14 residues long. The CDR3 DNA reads TGTGCCAGTAGTCGAGCAGGGAGCAATCAGCCCCAGCATTTT. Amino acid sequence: CASSRAGSNQPQHF.

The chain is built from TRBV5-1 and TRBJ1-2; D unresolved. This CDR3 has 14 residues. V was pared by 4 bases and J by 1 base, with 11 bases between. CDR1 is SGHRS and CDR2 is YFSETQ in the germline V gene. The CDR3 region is CASSPPSYNYGYTF. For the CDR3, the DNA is TGCGCCAGCAGCCCCCCGAGCTATAACTATGGCTACACCTTC.

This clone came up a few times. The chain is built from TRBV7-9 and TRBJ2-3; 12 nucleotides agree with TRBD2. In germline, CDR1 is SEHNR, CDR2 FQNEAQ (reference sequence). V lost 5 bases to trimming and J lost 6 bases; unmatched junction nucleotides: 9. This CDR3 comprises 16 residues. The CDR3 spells CASSPYLAGGPDTQYF. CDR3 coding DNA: TGTGCCAGCAGCCCTTACCTAGCGGGGGGGCCGGATACGCAGTATTTT.

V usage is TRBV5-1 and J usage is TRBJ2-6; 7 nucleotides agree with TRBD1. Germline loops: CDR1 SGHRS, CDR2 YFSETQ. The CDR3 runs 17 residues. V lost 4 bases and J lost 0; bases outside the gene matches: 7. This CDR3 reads CASSVQGRSSGANVLTF. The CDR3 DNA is TGCGCCAGCAGCGTACAGGGGCGAAGCTCTGGGGCCAACGTCCTGACTTTC.

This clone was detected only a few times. For the CDR3, the DNA is TGTGCCAGCAGTGAATGGTTAGCGGGAGGCAAAGATACGCAGTATTTT. Translated, it gives CASSEWLAGGKDTQYF. The J gene is TRBJ2-3, the V gene TRBV25-1; 10 bases align to TRBD2. CDR1 and CDR2 (germline): MGHDK, SYGVNS. With V trimmed by 1 base and J by 5 bases, 6 bases remained unmatched. The CDR3 loop spans 16 amino acids.

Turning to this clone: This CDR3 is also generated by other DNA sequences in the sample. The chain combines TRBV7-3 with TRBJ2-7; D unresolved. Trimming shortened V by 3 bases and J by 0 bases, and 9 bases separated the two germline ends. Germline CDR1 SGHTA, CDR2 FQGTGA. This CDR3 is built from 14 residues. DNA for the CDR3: TGTGCCAGCAGCTTGAGTCATGGCTCCTACGAGCAGTACTTC. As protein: CASSLSHGSYEQYF.

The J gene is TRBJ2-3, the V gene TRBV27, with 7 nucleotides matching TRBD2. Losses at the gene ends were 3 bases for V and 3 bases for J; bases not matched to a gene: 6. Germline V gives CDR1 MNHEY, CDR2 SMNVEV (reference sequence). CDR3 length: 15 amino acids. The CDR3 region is CASSFAGERTDTQYF. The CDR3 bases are TGTGCCAGCAGTTTCGCGGGAGAAAGAACAGATACGCAGTATTTT.

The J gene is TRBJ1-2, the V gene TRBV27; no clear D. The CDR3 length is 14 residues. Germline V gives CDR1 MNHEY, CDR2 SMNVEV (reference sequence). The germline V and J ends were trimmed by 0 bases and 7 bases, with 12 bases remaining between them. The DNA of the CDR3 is TGTGCCAGCAGTTTATCTCTCGGTGGGAGTGGCTACACCTTC. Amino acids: CASSLSLGGSGYTF.

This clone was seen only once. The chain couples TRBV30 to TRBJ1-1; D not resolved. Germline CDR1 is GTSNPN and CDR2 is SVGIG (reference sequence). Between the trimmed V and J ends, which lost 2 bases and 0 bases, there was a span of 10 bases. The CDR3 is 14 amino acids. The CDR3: CAWSNGYMNTEAFF. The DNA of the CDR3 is TGTGCCTGGAGTAACGGCTACATGAACACTGAAGCTTTCTTT. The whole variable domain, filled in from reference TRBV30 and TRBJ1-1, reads SQTIHQWPATLVQPVGSPLSLECTVEGTSNPNLYWYRQAAGRGLQLLFYSVGIGQISSEVPQNLSASRPQDRQFILSSKKLLLSDSGFYLCAWSNGYMNTEAFFGQGTRLTVV.

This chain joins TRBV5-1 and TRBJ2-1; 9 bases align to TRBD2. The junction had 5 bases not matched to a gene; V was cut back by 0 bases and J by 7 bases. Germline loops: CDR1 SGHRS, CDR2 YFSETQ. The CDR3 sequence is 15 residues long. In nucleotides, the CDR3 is TGCGCCAGCAGCTTGGTTGAAGCGGGGGGAAATGAGCAGTTCTTC. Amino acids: CASSLVEAGGNEQFF. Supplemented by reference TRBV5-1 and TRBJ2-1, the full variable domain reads KAGVTQTPRYLIKTRGQQVTLSCSPISGHRSVSWYQQTPGQGLQFLFEYFSETQRNKGNFPGRFSGRQFSNSRSEMNVSTLELGDSALYLCASSLVEAGGNEQFFGPGTRLTVL.

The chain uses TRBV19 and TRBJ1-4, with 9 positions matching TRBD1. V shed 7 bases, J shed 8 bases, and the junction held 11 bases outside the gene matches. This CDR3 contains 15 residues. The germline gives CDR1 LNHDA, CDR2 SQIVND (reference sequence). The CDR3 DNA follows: TGTGCCAGTACCCCCGGGGACAGGGATCGAGAAAAACTGTTTTTT. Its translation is CASTPGDRDREKLFF.

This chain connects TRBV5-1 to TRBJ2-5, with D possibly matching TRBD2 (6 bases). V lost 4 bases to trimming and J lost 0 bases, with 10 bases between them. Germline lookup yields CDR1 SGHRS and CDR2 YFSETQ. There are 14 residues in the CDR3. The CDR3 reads CASSLWGDQETQYF. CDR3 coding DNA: TGCGCCAGCAGCCTCTGGGGGGACCAAGAGACCCAGTACTTC.

The CDR3 nucleotides are TGTGCCAGCAGTGGAGGGGGCGAAAAACTGTTTTTT. This encodes CASSGGGEKLFF. The V call is TRBV2, the J call TRBJ1-4; 7 nucleotides line up with TRBD1. The CDR3 has 12 amino acids. The trim removed 4 bases at V and 8 bases at J, leaving 1 base unmatched. Germline assignment: CDR1 SNHLY and CDR2 FYNNEI.

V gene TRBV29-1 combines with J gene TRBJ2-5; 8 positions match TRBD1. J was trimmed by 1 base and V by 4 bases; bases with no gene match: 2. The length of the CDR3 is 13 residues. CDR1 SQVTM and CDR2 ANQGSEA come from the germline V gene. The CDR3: CSVGGTGQETQYF. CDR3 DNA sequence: TGCAGCGTTGGAGGGACAGGCCAAGAGACCCAGTACTTC.